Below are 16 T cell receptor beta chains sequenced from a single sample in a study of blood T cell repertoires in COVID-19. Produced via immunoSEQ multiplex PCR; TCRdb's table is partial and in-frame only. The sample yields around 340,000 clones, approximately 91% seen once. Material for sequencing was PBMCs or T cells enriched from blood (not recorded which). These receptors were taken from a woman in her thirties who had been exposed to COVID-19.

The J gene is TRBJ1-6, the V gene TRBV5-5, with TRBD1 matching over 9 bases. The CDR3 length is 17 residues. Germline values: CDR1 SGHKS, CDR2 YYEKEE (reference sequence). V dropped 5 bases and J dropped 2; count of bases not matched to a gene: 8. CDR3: CASRELTGGTYNSPLHF. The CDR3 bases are TGTGCCAGCAGAGAACTCACAGGGGGCACCTATAATTCACCCCTCCACTTT.

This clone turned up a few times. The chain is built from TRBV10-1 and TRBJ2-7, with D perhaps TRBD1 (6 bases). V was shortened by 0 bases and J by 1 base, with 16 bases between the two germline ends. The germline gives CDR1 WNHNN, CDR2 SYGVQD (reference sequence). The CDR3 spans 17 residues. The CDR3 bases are TGCGCCAGCAGTGAGTCGGTGGGCAGGGGTAGTTCCTACGAGCAGTACTTC. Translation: CASSESVGRGSSYEQYF.

Here the CDR3 DNA reads TGCGCCAGCAGCTTGGAAGGACAGGGGTATAATTCACCCCTCCACTTT. As protein: CASSLEGQGYNSPLHF. V usage is TRBV5-1 and J usage is TRBJ1-6; 9 positions agree with TRBD1. This CDR3 is built from 16 residues. V trimming: 0 bases; J trimming: 4 bases; junction bases outside the gene matches: 2. In germline, CDR1 is SGHRS, CDR2 YFSETQ.

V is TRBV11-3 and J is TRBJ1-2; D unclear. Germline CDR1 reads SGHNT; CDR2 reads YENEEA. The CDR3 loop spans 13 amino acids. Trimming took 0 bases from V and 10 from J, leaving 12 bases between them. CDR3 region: CASSLDSRGHYTF. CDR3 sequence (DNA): TGTGCCAGCAGCTTAGACTCTAGAGGGCACTACACCTTC.

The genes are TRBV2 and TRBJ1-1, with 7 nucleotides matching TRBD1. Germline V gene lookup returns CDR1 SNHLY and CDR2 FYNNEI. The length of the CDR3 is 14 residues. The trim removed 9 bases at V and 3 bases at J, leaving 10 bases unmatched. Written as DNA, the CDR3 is TGTGCCAGTACAGGGGACATATCGGACACTGAAGCTTTCTTT. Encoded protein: CASTGDISDTEAFF.

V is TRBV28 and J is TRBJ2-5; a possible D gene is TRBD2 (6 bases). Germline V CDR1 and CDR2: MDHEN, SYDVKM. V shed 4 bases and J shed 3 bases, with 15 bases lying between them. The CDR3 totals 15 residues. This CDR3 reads CASSSSGGIKETQYF. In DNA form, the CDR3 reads TGTGCCAGCAGTTCCTCCGGAGGGATTAAAGAGACCCAGTACTTC. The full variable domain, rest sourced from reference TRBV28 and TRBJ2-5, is DVKVTQSSRYLVKRTGEKVFLECVQDMDHENMFWYRQDPGLGLRLIYFSYDVKMKEKGDIPEGYSVSREKKERFSLILESASTNQTSMYLCASSSSGGIKETQYFGPGTRLLVL.

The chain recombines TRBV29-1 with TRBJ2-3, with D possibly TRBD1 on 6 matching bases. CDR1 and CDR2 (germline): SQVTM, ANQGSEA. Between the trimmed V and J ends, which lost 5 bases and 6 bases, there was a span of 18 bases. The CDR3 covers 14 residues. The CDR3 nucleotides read TGCAGCGTTTATGGCCCTGGGGGCGGGGATACGCAGTATTTT. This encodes CSVYGPGGGDTQYF.

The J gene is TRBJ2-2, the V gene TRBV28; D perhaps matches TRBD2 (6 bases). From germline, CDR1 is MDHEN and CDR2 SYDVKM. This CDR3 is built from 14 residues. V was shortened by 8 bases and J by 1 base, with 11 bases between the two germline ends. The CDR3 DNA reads TGTGCCAGCCGCGATAGCGGGAACACCGGGGAGCTGTTTTTT. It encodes CASRDSGNTGELFF.

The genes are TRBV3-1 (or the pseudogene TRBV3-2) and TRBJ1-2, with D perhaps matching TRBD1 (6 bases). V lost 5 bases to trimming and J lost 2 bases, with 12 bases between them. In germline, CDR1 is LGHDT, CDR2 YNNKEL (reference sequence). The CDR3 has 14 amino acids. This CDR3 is CASSGWTENYGYTF. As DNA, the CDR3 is TGTGCCAGCAGCGGGTGGACAGAGAACTATGGCTACACCTTC.

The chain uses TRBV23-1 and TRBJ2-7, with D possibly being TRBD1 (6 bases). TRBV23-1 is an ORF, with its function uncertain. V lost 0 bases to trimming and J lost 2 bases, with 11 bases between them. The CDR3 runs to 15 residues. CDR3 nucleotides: TGCGCCAGCAGTCAATCGACAGGTACCACCTACGAGCAGTACTTC. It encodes CASSQSTGTTYEQYF.

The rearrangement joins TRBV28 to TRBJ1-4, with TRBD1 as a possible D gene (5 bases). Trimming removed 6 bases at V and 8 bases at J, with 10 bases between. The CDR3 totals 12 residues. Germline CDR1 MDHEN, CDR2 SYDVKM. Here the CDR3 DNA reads TGTGCCAGCAGGGGACTTGGAGAAAAACTGTTTTTT. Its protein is CASRGLGEKLFF.

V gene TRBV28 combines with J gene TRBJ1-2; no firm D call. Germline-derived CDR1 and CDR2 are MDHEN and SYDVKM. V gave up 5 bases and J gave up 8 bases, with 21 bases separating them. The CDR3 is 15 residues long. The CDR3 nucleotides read TGTGCCAGCAGTCCTGACTGGAGGGCCAACAAGGGCTACACCTTC. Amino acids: CASSPDWRANKGYTF.

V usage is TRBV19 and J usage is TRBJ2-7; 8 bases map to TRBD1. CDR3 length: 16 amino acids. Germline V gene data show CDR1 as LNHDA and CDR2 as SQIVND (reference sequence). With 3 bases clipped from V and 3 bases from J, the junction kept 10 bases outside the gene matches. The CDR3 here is CASSMGNRGIVYEQYF. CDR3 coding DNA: TGTGCCAGTAGTATGGGGAACAGGGGGATCGTCTACGAGCAGTACTTC.

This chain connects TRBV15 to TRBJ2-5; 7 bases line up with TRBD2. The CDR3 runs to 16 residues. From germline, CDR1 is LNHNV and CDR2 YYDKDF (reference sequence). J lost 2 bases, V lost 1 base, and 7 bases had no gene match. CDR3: CATSRVRGGPQETQYF. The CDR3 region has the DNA TGTGCCACCAGCAGAGTTCGGGGAGGGCCTCAAGAGACCCAGTACTTC.

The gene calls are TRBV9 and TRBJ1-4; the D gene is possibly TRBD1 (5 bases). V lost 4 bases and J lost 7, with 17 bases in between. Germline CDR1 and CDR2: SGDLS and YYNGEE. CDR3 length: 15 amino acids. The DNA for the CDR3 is TGTGCCAGCAGCTCCCAGCGGGGGGTGAGTGAAAAACTGTTTTTT. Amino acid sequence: CASSSQRGVSEKLFF.

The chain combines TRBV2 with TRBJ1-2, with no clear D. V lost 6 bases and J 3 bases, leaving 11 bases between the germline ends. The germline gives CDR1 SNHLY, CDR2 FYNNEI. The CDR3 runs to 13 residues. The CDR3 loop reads CASREGLDYGYTF. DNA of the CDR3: TGTGCCAGCAGGGAGGGATTGGACTATGGCTACACCTTC.